This T cell receptor beta chain originates from a study of PD-1 blockade in classical Hodgkin lymphoma. The CDR3 is 13 amino acids. Germline CDR1 SNHLY, CDR2 FYNNEI. Trimming took off 7 bases at V and 4 bases at J, with 11 bases between the two ends. The time point is: cycle 4 day 1 (C4D1), after about 6 weeks of nivolumab. All patients experienced relapse after autologous stem cell transplantation, and brentuximab vedotin exposure was variable. TCRdb's copy holds only in-frame clones and misses some; the assay was immunoSEQ multiplex PCR. The data contain more than 90,000 clones, roughly 78% of them singletons. This clone was seen more than once but under ten times. Its antigen is still unknown. General study findings and limits: For complete responders, baseline diversity was comparable to that of newly diagnosed patients. CD4+ TCR diversity rose significantly by C4D1, and CD8+ TCR diversity did not.

This receptor was identified in a human donor with classical Hodgkin lymphoma. The J gene is TRBJ1-5, the V gene TRBV2; D is ambiguous. Sequencing was performed on peripheral blood mononuclear cells (PBMCs), taken before the fourth cycle of nivolumab. The CDR3 is CASIGNRNQPQHF. CDR3 sequence (DNA): TGTGCCAGCATTGGTAATAGGAATCAGCCCCAGCATTTT.